Listed here is a single T cell receptor beta chain. The entry originates in a study of blood T cell repertoires in COVID-19. Trimming removed 5 bases at V and 1 base at J, with 14 bases between. CDR1 is SGHVS and CDR2 is FQNEAQ in the germline V gene. The CDR3 totals 15 residues. The table came from immunoSEQ multiplex PCR; TCRdb's copy has only in-frame clones and leaves some out. The sample lists approximately 260,000 clones; 75% to 90% were seen once. V is TRBV7-8 and J is TRBJ1-1; possible D gene TRBD1, 6 bases. Source material: peripheral blood. The source of this sequence is a man between 60 and 70 years old who had recovered from COVID-19. The CDR3 DNA follows: TGTGCCAGCAGCACTCAGCCGGGACAGAACACTGAAGCTTTCTTT. Translation gives CASSTQPGQNTEAFF.